Listed below are T cell receptor beta chains from one sample, sequenced in a study of CD8 T cells in ankylosing spondylitis. TCRdb reprocessed the 5' RACE reads via MiXCR and lists one record per CDR3 protein. The sample contains around 490,000 distinct CDR3 sequences, over 4% of which appear only once. Sequencing was done on a sample of blood, either unsorted or a sorted T cell fraction (not recorded which). These receptors were obtained from a male donor with ankylosing spondylitis. The conserved cysteine and the conserved F or W are not part of the CDR3 here. Each record gives: V gene, clone size, J gene, CDR3 protein. The size of a clone is reported for some rows only, either as once, few or many, or as a class for expanded clones.

>TRBV11-2|many|TRBJ1-4
ASSLDRHEKLF
>TRBV20-1|many|TRBJ1-2
SASDDGGT
>TRBV5-1|many|TRBJ2-1
ASSLVPSDEQF
>TRBV20-1|many|TRBJ1-5
SATGESNQPQH
>TRBV20-1|few|TRBJ2-7
SARSMAGPPYEQY
>TRBV29-1|many|TRBJ2-1
SVERYNEQF
>TRBV15|many|TRBJ2-3
AARASGASTDTQY
>TRBV7-2|many|TRBJ1-4
ASSRGTPNEKLF
>TRBV3-1|.|TRBJ2-1
AFCPYLRTSGSSYNEQF
>TRBV5-1|many|TRBJ1-2
ASSFNRDRVST
>TRBV20-1|few|TRBJ2-3
SARKGGGEDTQY
>TRBV5-1|many|TRBJ2-2
ASSTRDFHTGELF
>TRBV12-3/TRBV12-4|many|TRBJ1-1
ASSRDSQNTEAF
>TRBV29-1|many|TRBJ1-1
SGGQWNTEAF
>TRBV12-3/TRBV12-4|many|TRBJ2-1
ASSPEREGTF
>TRBV7-8|many|TRBJ2-1
ASSLKGPTQF
>TRBV9|.|TRBJ2-3
ASSVGVTSGRTDTQY
>TRBV18|many|TRBJ1-1
ASSPLSSVWTEAF
>TRBV12-3/TRBV12-4|.|TRBJ1-5
ASSPVTGGDQPQH
>TRBV12-3/TRBV12-4|many|TRBJ1-2
ASSFGGTRNYGYT
>TRBV20-1|many|TRBJ2-7
SAITGTSYEQY
>TRBV7-9|few|TRBJ2-3
ASSHLEGPSGDTQY
>TRBV12-3/TRBV12-4|many|TRBJ2-7
ASSRAVTRDEQY
>TRBV7-2|.|TRBJ2-5
ASSLYSSQETQY
>TRBV9|many|TRBJ1-5
ASSAGDRVQPQH
>TRBV7-2|many|TRBJ1-4
ASSLEGFKNEKLF
>TRBV5-1|few|TRBJ1-5
ASSLVAGGGPQH
>TRBV28|few|TRBJ2-5
ASSLKAPETQY